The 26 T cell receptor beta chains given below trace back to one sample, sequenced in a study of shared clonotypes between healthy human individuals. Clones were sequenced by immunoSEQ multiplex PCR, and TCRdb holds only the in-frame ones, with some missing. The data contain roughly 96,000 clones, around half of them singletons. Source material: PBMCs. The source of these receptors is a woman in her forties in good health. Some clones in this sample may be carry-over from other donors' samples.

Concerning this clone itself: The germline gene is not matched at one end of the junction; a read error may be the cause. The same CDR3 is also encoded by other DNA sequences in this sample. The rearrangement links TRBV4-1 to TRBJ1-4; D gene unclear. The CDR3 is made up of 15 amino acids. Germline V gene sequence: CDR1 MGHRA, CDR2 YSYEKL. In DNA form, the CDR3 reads TGCGCCAGCAGCCAAGAGGCACGGGGAGGCGAAAAATTGTTTTTT. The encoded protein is CASSQEARGGEKLFF.

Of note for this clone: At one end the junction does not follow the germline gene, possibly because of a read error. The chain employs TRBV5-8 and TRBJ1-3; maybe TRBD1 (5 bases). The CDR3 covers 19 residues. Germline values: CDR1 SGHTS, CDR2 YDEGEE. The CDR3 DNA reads TGTGCCAGCAGCTTGGGCCCCACGGCCTTGGGGCGAGCTGGGAACACCATATATTTT. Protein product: CASSLGPTALGRAGNTIYF.

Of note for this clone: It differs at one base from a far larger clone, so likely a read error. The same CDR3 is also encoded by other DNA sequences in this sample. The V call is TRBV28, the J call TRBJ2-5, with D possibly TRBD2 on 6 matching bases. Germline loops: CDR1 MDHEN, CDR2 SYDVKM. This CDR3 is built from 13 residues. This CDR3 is CASRQLATETQYF. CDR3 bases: TGCGCCAGCAGACAACTAGCAACGGAGACCCAGTACTTC.

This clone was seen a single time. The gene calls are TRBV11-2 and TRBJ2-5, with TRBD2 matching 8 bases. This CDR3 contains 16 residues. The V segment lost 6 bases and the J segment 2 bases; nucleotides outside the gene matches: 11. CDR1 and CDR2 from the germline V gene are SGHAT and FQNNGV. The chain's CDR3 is CASSINSGTVQETQYF. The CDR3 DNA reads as TGTGCCAGCAGTATCAATAGCGGGACGGTACAAGAGACCCAGTACTTC.

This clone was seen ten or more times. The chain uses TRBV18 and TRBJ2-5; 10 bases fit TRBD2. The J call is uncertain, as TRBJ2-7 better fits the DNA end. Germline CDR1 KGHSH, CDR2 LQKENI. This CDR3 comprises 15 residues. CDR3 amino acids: CASSLPLAGGNEQYF. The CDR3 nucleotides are TGTGCCAGCTCACTACCCTTAGCGGGAGGTAACGAGCAGTACTTC.

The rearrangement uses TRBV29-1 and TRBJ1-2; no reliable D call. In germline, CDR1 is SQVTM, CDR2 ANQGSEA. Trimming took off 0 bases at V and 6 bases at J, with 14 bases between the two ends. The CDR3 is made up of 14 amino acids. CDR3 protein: CSVEERAFMDGYTF. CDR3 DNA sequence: TGCAGCGTTGAAGAAAGGGCATTTATGGATGGCTACACCTTC. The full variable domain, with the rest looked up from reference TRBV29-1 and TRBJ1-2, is SAVISQKPSRDICQRGTSLTIQCQVDSQVTMMFWYRQQPGQSLTLIATANQGSEATYESGFVIDKFPISRPNLTFSTLTVSNMSPEDSSIYLCSVEERAFMDGYTFGSGTRLTVV.

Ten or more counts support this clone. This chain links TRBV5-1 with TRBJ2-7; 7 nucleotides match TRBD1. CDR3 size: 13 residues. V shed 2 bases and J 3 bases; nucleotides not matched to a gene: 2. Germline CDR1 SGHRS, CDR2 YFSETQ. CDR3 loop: CASSFRQGYEQYF. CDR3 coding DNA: TGCGCCAGCAGCTTCAGACAGGGCTACGAGCAGTACTTC.

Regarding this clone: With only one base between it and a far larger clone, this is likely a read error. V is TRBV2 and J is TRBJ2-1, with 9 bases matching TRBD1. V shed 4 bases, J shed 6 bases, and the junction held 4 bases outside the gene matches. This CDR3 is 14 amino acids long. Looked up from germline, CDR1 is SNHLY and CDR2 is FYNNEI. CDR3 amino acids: CASSGGQGGNEQFF. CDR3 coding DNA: TGTGCCAGCAGTGGGGGACAGGGAGGCAATGAGCAGTTCTTC.

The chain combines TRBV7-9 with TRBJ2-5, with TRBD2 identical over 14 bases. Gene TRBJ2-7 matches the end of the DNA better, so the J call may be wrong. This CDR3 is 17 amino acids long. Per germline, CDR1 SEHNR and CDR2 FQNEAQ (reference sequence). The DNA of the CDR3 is TGTGCCAGCAGCTTAGGGGGACTAGCGGGAGTTTCCTACGAGCAGTACTTC. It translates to CASSLGGLAGVSYEQYF.

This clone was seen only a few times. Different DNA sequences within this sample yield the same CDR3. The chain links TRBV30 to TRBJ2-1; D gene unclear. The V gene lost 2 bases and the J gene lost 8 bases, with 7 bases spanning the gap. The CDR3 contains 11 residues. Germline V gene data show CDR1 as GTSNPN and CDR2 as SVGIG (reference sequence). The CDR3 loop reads CAWSLRYEQFF. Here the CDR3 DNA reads TGTGCCTGGAGTCTTCGATATGAGCAGTTCTTC.

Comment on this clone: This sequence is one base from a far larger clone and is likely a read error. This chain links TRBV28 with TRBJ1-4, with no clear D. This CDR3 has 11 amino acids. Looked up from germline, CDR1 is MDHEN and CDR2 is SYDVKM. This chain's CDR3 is CVSSLDEKLFF. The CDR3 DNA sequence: TGTGTCAGCAGTTTAGATGAAAAACTGTTTTTT.

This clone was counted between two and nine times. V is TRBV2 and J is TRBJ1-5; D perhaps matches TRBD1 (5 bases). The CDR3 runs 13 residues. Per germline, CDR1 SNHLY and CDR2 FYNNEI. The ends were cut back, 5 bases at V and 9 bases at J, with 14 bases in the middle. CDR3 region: CASSQWGVPPQHF. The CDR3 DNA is TGTGCCAGCAGTCAATGGGGGGTTCCGCCCCAGCATTTT.

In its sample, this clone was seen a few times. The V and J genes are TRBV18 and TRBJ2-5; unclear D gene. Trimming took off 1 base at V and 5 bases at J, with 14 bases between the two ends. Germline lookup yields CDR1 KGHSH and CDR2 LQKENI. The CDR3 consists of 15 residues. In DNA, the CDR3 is TGTGCCAGCTCACCACTTTCATCCCTGGGGGAGACCCAGTACTTC. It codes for CASSPLSSLGETQYF.

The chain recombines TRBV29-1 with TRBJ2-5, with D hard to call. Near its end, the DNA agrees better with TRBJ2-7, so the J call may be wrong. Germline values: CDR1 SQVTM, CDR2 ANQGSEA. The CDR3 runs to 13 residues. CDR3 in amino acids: CSVGMAATYEQYF. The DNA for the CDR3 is TGCAGCGTTGGCATGGCGGCCACTTACGAGCAGTACTTC.

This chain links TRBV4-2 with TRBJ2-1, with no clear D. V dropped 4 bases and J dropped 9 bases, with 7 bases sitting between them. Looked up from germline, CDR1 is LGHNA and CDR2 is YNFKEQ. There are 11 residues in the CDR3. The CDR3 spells CASSPTREQFF. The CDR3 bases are TGTGCCAGCAGCCCTACACGTGAGCAGTTCTTC.

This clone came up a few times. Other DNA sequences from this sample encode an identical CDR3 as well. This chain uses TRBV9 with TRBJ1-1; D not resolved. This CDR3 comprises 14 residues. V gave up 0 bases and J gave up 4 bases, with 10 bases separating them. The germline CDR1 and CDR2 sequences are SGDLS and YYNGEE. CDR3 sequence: CASSVEWVSTEAFF. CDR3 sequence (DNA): TGTGCCAGCAGCGTAGAATGGGTAAGCACTGAAGCTTTCTTT.

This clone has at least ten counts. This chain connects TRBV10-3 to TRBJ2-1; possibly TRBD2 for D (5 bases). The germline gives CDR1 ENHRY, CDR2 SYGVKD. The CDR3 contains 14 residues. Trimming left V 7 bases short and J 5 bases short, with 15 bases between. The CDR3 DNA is TGTGCCATCAAACCAGCGGAGACTCACAATGAGCAGTTCTTC. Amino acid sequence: CAIKPAETHNEQFF.

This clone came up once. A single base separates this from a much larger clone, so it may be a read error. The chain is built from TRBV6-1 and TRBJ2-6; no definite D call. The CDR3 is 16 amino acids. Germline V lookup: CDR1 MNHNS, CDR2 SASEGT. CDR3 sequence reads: CASSEAYYSRANVPTF. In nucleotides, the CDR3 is TGTGCCAGCAGTGAAGCGTATTACTCTAGGGCCAACGTCCCGACTTTC.

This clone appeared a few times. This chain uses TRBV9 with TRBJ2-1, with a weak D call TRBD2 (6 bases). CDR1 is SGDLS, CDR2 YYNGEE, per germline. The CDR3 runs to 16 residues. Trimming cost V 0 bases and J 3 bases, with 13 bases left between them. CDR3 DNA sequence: TGTGCCAGCAGCGTAGCGGGAGTCCCCCGCTACAATGAGCAGTTCTTC. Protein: CASSVAGVPRYNEQFF.

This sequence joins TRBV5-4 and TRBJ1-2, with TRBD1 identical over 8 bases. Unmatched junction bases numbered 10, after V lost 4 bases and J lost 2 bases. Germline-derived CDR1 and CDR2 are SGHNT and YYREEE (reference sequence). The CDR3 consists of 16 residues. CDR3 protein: CASSSSTGEKNYGYTF. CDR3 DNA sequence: TGTGCCAGCAGCAGCTCGACAGGGGAGAAAAACTATGGCTACACCTTC.

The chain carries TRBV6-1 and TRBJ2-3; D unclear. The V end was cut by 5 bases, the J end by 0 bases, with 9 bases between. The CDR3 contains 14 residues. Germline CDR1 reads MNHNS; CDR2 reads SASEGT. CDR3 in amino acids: CASSLDVSTDTQYF. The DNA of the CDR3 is TGTGCCAGCAGTTTGGACGTTAGCACAGATACGCAGTATTTT.

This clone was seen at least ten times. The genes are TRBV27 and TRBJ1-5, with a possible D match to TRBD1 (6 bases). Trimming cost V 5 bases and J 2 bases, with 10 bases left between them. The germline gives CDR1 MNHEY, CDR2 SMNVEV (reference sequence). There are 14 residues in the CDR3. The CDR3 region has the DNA TGTGCCAGCAGTCTTAGACAGGGCAATCAGCCCCAGCATTTT. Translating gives CASSLRQGNQPQHF.

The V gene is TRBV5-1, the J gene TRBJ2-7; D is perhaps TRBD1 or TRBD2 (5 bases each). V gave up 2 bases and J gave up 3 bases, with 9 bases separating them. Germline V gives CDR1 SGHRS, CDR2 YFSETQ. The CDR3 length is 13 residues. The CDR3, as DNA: TGCGCCAGCAGCTTAGGGACCAACTACGAGCAGTACTTC. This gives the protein CASSLGTNYEQYF.

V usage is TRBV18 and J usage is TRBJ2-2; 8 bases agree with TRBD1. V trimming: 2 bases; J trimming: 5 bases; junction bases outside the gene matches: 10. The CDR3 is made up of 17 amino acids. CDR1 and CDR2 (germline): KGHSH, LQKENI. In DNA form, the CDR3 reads TGTGCCAGCTCACCATTCGGACAGGGATTTGGTACCGGGGAGCTGTTTTTT. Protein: CASSPFGQGFGTGELFF.

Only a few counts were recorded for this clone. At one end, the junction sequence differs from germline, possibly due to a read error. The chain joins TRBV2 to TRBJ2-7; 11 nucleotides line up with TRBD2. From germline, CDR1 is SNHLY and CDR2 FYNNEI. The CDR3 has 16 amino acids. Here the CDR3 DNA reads TGTGCCAGTAGGGGACTAGCGGTAACTGACTCCTGCGAGCAGTACTTC. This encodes CASRGLAVTDSCEQYF.

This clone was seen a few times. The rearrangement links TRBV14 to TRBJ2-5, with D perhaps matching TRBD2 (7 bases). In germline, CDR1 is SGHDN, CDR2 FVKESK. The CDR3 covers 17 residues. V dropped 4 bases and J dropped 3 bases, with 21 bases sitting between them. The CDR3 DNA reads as TGTGCCAGCAGCCTCCTGATGAGCACAGGGAGGGAAGAGACCCAGTACTTC. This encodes CASSLLMSTGREETQYF.